Listed below are T cell receptor beta chains from one sample, sequenced in a study of blood T cells in healthy people across ages. TCRdb processed the 5' RACE reads anew with MiXCR; each CDR3 protein has one entry. The sample lists about 1.8 million distinct CDR3 sequences, around half seen once, with approximately 2.1% in the top ten. Sequencing input: blood. All receptors derive from a woman in her thirties or forties in good health. Both conserved end residues are part of each CDR3. Fields, in order: V gene, D gene, clone size, J gene, CDR3 DNA, CDR3 protein. D genes are given only for firm matches. The size entry is marked missing in some rows and otherwise reads once, few, many or a size class.

>TRBV28|TRBD2|few|TRBJ2-6
TGTGCCAGCAGTCAACTTGGGACTACTGGGGCCAACGTCCTGACTTTC
CASSQLGTTGANVLTF
>TRBV5-1|.|.|TRBJ2-5
TGCGCCAGCAGGTACAGCGAGGGGGTGGAGAGAGAGACCCAGTACTTC
CASRYSEGVERETQYF
>TRBV20-1|.|.|TRBJ1-1
TGCAGTGCCGCCGGGACCCTAAGCACTGAAGCTTTCTTT
CSAAGTLSTEAFF
>TRBV27|.|.|TRBJ2-7
TGTGCCAGCAGTTCCCCGGAGTCGCAGGGGACTGCCTACGAGCAGTACTTC
CASSSPESQGTAYEQYF
>TRBV20-1|.|few|TRBJ1-2
TGCAGTGCTAGAGACCCGGGTAACAACTATGGCTACACCTTC
CSARDPGNNYGYTF
>TRBV11-2|.|.|TRBJ2-2
TGTGCCAGCAGCTTAGACGGGGGGACAAGAGGCGGGGAGTTGTTTTTT
CASSLDGGTRGGELFF
>TRBV6-6|.|once|TRBJ1-5
TGTGCCAGCTTGCACAGGGATAACAATCAGCCCCAGCATTTT
CASLHRDNNQPQHF
>TRBV5-1|TRBD1|.|TRBJ1-5
TGCGCCAGCAGCTCGTGGGACAGGTGGGGCAATCAGCCCCAGCATTTT
CASSSWDRWGNQPQHF
>TRBV20-1|TRBD1|.|TRBJ2-5
TGCAGTGCTCCCGGGACAGGGGGCCCAGAGACCCAGTACTTC
CSAPGTGGPETQYF
>TRBV7-2|TRBD2|.|TRBJ2-7
TGTGCCAGCAGCTTAGTGCCCGGGGGGGGGATAATACGATACGAGCAGTACTTC
CASSLVPGGGIIRYEQYF
>TRBV7-2|.|.|TRBJ1-3
TGTGCCAGCAGCGTCCTCCGGACAGCTGGAAACACCATATATTTT
CASSVLRTAGNTIYF
>TRBV4-2|TRBD2|.|TRBJ2-7
TGTGCCAGCAGCCAAGATGGTAGCGGGGGGGCCTATGAGCAGTACTTC
CASSQDGSGGAYEQYF
>TRBV20-1|.|.|TRBJ2-5
TGCAATGCTAGAGATCGCGGCAGACAAGAGACCCAGTACTTC
CNARDRGRQETQYF